The entry below gives a single T cell receptor beta chain sequence along with its context. Its antigen remains unidentified. This CDR3 has 16 amino acids. The germline V gene encodes CDR1 MDHEN and CDR2 SYDVKM. V was pared by 5 bases and J by 4 bases, with 15 bases between. Researchers reported that TCR beta cDNA libraries carried unique molecular identifiers. There were about 0.85 to 10 million T cells, and around 460,000 cDNA molecules came from them. Each CDR3 protein is one row after TCRdb ran MiXCR on the PCR reads. The sample carries over 150,000 distinct CDR3 sequences, approximately 31% recorded once. The data are from a study of post-analysis software for immune sequencing data. About the research overall: Relapsing-remitting, secondary progressive and progressive-relapsing courses of multiple sclerosis were included. General study results and limits: Higher frequency in patients than in controls was seen for roughly five TRBV segments, with TRBV5-6, TRBV5-1 and TRBV20-1 among them. Under F measure analysis, samples from one preparation batch co-clustered strongly.

The sequence was collected from a girl aged 10 to 17 with multiple sclerosis. The chain employs TRBV28 and TRBJ2-6; D could derive from TRBD1 or TRBD2 (6 bases each). Source material: blood. This chain's CDR3 is CASSPLGGLGANVLTF. CDR3 DNA: TGTGCCAGCAGTCCTTTAGGGGGGCTGGGGGCCAACGTCCTGACTTTC. Using reference TRBV28 and TRBJ2-6 for the parts outside the CDR3, the full variable domain is DVKVTQSSRYLVKRTGEKVFLECVQDMDHENMFWYRQDPGLGLRLIYFSYDVKMKEKGDIPEGYSVSREKKERFSLILESASTNQTSMYLCASSPLGGLGANVLTFGAGSRLTVL.